This T cell receptor (beta chain) emerged from a study of shared clonotypes between healthy human individuals. Whole-study results and caveats: For naive CD4 cells, roughly 4.8% of clonotypes were shared across a handful of donors. The study drew on few donors, limiting represented genetic and exposure-history diversity.

Using about 0.2 ug DNA, about 29,000 T cell genomes, the sorted-subset replicate PCRs were run. Sequenced by immunoSEQ multiplex PCR; TCRdb stores in-frame clones only, minus some. This sample has about 2,200,000 clones; just over 90% occur once, and the top ten carry more than 1.5%. Concerning this clone: Its matching antigen is unknown.

Trimming took 8 bases from V and 0 from J; bases not matched to a gene: 7. This CDR3 spans 14 amino acids. CDR1 and CDR2 (germline): MDHEN, SYDVKM. Naive CD8 populations comprised CD45RO-negative cells positively selected for CCR7, excluding terminally differentiated effector memory CD45RA+ cells. This receptor was identified in a man between 18 and 35 years old in good health. Some clones in this sample may be carry-over from other donors' samples. Sequencing input: naive CD8+ T cells from PBMCs. The J gene is TRBJ2-7, the V gene TRBV28; TRBD1 matches 7 bases. The CDR3, as DNA: TGTGCCAGCCGACAGGGACCGATCTCCTACGAGCAGTACTTC. It codes for CASRQGPISYEQYF.